Listed below are T cell receptor beta chains from one sample, sequenced in a study of T-cell memory formation after mild COVID-19. TCRdb called the 5' RACE reads again in MiXCR, with one record for every CDR3 protein. The sample consists of 430,000 or so distinct CDR3 sequences, about 23% of them appearing once. Sequencing input: PBMCs or a T cell subset sorted from them (not recorded which). Every receptor here comes from an adult woman who had mild COVID-19 (a few samples of this study predate the infection). Cell type and time point are not known. CDR3s include the opening cysteine and the closing phenylalanine or tryptophan. Fields, in order: CDR3 protein, CDR3 DNA, J gene, clone size, D gene, V gene. The D gene is left open where the match is weak. Expanded clones get a size class; other rows say once, few or many, or leave the size out.

CASSSQPGLYTDTQYF,TGTGCCAGCAGCTCTCAGCCGGGACTGTACACAGATACGCAGTATTTT,TRBJ2-3,NA,NA,TRBV7-8
CSALTSGGFYEQYF,TGCAGTGCTCTTACTAGCGGGGGGTTCTACGAGCAGTACTTC,TRBJ2-7,NA,TRBD2,TRBV20-1
CASSGSGENWDEQFF,TGTGCCAGCAGCGGAAGCGGGGAGAACTGGGATGAGCAGTTCTTC,TRBJ2-1,NA,TRBD2,TRBV7-9
CASSTGPDGTQYF,TGCGCCAGCAGCACTGGTCCGGACGGGACCCAGTACTTC,TRBJ2-5,few,NA,TRBV5-1
CASSPRRTYSNQPQHF,TGTGCCAGTTCTCCCCGAAGGACATATAGCAATCAGCCCCAGCATTTT,TRBJ1-5,NA,NA,TRBV19
CASSPFTGGINEQFF,TGTGCCAGCAGCCCTTTTACAGGGGGCATTAATGAGCAGTTCTTC,TRBJ2-1,NA,TRBD1,TRBV7-9
CASSSYGTGPSEQYF,TGTGCCAGCAGCTCCTACGGGACAGGGCCCTCCGAGCAGTACTTC,TRBJ2-7,NA,TRBD1,TRBV5-5
CASKAGGMDTQYF,TGTGCCAGCAAGGCGGGGGGGATGGATACGCAGTATTTT,TRBJ2-3,NA,TRBD2,TRBV6-6
CATSGTPYQETQYF,TGTGCCACCAGTGGTACCCCGTACCAAGAGACCCAGTACTTC,TRBJ2-5,NA,NA,TRBV24-1
CASSRPSARYNEQFF,TGTGCCAGCAGCAGACCTAGCGCACGTTACAATGAGCAGTTCTTC,TRBJ2-1,few,NA,TRBV7-2
CASRATSGSSRTDTQYF,TGTGCCAGCAGGGCAACTAGCGGGAGTTCACGCACAGATACGCAGTATTTT,TRBJ2-3,few,TRBD2,TRBV6-5
CASSLGGMRHEQFF,TGTGCCAGCAGCTTAGGGGGAATGAGGCATGAGCAGTTCTTC,TRBJ2-1,NA,NA,TRBV7-3
CASSLTGGFDEQYF,TGTGCCAGCAGCCTCACAGGGGGCTTCGACGAGCAGTACTTC,TRBJ2-7,NA,TRBD1,TRBV6-5
CASSQDWASYNEQFF,TGCGCCAGCAGCCAAGATTGGGCCTCATACAATGAGCAGTTCTTC,TRBJ2-1,NA,NA,TRBV4-3
CASSPYGLTYGYTF,TGTGCCAGCAGCCCATATGGACTCACCTATGGCTACACCTTC,TRBJ1-2,NA,NA,TRBV7-2
CASSLGSGGTYNEQFF,TGTGCCAGCAGCTTGGGGAGCGGGGGAACCTACAATGAGCAGTTCTTC,TRBJ2-1,NA,TRBD2,TRBV7-6
CSVELEMAYEQYF,TGCAGCGTTGAACTGGAGATGGCCTACGAGCAGTACTTC,TRBJ2-7,NA,NA,TRBV29-1
CASSFPGRTETQYF,TGCGCCAGCAGCTTCCCGGGGAGGACCGAGACCCAGTACTTC,TRBJ2-5,NA,NA,TRBV5-1
CASRGTGRNTIYF,TGTGCCAGCAGGGGGACAGGGAGAAACACCATATATTTT,TRBJ1-3,NA,TRBD1,TRBV12-3/TRBV12-4
CASSLGGAEQPQHF,TGTGCCAGCAGTTTAGGGGGGGCAGAGCAGCCCCAGCATTTT,TRBJ1-5,NA,NA,TRBV12-3/TRBV12-4
CASSFGGSGANVLTF,TGTGCCAGCAGCTTCGGGGGATCTGGGGCCAACGTCCTGACTTTC,TRBJ2-6,many,NA,TRBV12-3/TRBV12-4
CSARERDYYEQYF,TGCAGTGCTAGAGAACGAGACTACTACGAGCAGTACTTC,TRBJ2-7,NA,NA,TRBV20-1
CASSQETSGHYNEQFF,TGCGCCAGCAGCCAAGAGACTAGCGGGCACTACAATGAGCAGTTCTTC,TRBJ2-1,few,TRBD2,TRBV4-3
CSARLAGGSDGFF,TGCAGTGCTAGATTAGCGGGGGGCTCCGACGGGTTCTTC,TRBJ2-1,NA,TRBD2,TRBV20-1
CAISDPGLAKRDTQYF,TGTGCCATCAGTGACCCGGGACTAGCAAAAAGAGATACGCAGTATTTT,TRBJ2-3,NA,TRBD2,TRBV10-3
CASRWTAGVRDGYTF,TGCGCCAGCAGGTGGACAGCGGGGGTGCGTGATGGCTACACCTTC,TRBJ1-2,NA,NA,TRBV4-1
CASSFDRGPDTQYF,TGCGCCAGCAGCTTCGACAGGGGACCAGATACGCAGTATTTT,TRBJ2-3,NA,TRBD1,TRBV5-1
CASSVGAGSSYEQYF,TGTGCCAGCAGCGTAGGAGCGGGAAGCTCCTACGAGCAGTACTTC,TRBJ2-7,NA,TRBD2,TRBV9
CSVEDIHRSAPKETQYF,TGCAGCGTTGAAGATATTCACAGGTCGGCTCCCAAAGAGACCCAGTACTTC,TRBJ2-5,NA,NA,TRBV29-1
CASSLDSAGGAFF,TGTGCCAGCAGCTTAGACAGTGCCGGAGGAGCTTTCTTT,TRBJ1-1,NA,NA,TRBV11-3
CASSSRGPDSVIQETQYF,TGCGCCAGCAGCTCACGTGGACCCGACAGCGTCATCCAAGAGACCCAGTACTTC,TRBJ2-5,few,NA,TRBV5-1
CASSLAPGEQFF,TGCGCCAGCAGCTTGGCCCCCGGGGAGCAGTTCTTC,TRBJ2-1,NA,NA,TRBV5-1
CASSFLAGGGTGELFF,TGTGCCAGCAGCTTTCTAGCGGGGGGCGGTACCGGGGAGCTGTTTTTT,TRBJ2-2,few,TRBD2,TRBV11-2
CAIRGGMNTGELFF,TGTGCCATCCGCGGCGGGATGAACACCGGGGAGCTGTTTTTT,TRBJ2-2,NA,NA,TRBV10-3
CASSIDEGVDTDTQYF,TGTGCCAGTAGTATAGATGAGGGAGTTGACACAGATACGCAGTATTTT,TRBJ2-3,few,NA,TRBV19
CASSQDYRTSGRDTQYF,TGCGCCAGCAGCCAAGATTATAGGACTAGCGGGAGAGATACGCAGTATTTT,TRBJ2-3,NA,TRBD2,TRBV4-3